This record looks at one T cell receptor (beta chain) sequence and its context. The sample belongs to a study of cytomegalovirus exposure and HLA in healthy donors. The assay was immunoSEQ multiplex PCR, and TCRdb's table has in-frame clones only and misses some. The table lists some 100,000 clones, approximately 90% of them singletons. V gave up 5 bases and J gave up 0 bases; unmatched junction bases: 5. CDR3 length equals 15 residues. Germline V lookup: CDR1 SNHLY, CDR2 FYNNEI. This sequence originates from a man aged 18-30 years in good health and CMV-seropositive. V is TRBV2 and J is TRBJ2-7, with 9 bases fitting TRBD2. Sequenced: PBMCs. Written as DNA, the CDR3 is TGTGCCAGCAGTACGACTAGCGGAATCTCCTACGAGCAGTACTTC. Translating it yields CASSTTSGISYEQYF. The full variable domain, rest sourced from reference TRBV2 and TRBJ2-7, is EPEVTQTPSHQVTQMGQEVILRCVPISNHLYFYWYRQILGQKVEFLVSFYNNEISEKSEIFDDQFSVERPDGSNFTLKIRSTKLEDSAMYFCASSTTSGISYEQYFGPGTRLTVT.